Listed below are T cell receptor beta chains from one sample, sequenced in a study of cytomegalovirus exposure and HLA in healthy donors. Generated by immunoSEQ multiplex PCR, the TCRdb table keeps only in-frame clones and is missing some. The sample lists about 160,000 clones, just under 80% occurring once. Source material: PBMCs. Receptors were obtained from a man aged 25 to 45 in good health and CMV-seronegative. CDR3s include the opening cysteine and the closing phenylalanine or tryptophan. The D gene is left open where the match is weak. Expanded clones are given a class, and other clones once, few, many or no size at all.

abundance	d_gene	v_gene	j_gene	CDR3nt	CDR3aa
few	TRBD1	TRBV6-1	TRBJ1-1	TGTGCCAGCAGTGAGGGGGACAGGGGTTTGAACACTGAAGCTTTCTTT	CASSEGDRGLNTEAFF
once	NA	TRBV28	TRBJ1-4	TGTGCCAGCAGTTTTAGGGACACCTATGAAAAACTGTTTTTT	CASSFRDTYEKLFF
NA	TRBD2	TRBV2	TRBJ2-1	TGTGCCAGCAGTGAGTACGCGGGGGGTTTCTACAATGAGCAGTTCTTC	CASSEYAGGFYNEQFF
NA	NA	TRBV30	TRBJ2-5	TGTGCCTGGAGGTATGGGGCCGGAGAGACCCAGTACTTC	CAWRYGAGETQYF
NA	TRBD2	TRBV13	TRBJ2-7	TGTGCCAGCAGCTTACAAGGTGGGGGGGACGAGCAGTACTTC	CASSLQGGGDEQYF
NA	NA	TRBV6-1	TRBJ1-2	TGTGCCAGCAGTGCCGTTTTCCGGGCCCCGGCGGGGTACACCTTC	CASSAVFRAPAGYTF
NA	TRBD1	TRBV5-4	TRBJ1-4	TGTGCCAGCAGCTCGACAGGGTTAGAAAAACTGTTTTTT	CASSSTGLEKLFF
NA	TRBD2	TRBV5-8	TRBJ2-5	TGTTCCCCGGGTAGCGGGGGAGCTGCCCAAGAGACCCAGTACTTC	CSPGSGGAAQETQYF
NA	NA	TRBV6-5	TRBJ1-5	TGTGCCAGCAGAGTGGACAGATACAATCAGCCCCAGCATTTT	CASRVDRYNQPQHF
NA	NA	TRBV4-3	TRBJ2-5	TGCGCCAGCAGACATGTCGGGGATGCTCGGACCCAGTACTTC	CASRHVGDARTQYF
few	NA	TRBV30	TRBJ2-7	TGTGCCTGGAGTGTAGGAGGGGCCCCACTGGGGTACGAGCAGTACTTC	CAWSVGGAPLGYEQYF
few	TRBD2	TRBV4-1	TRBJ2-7	TGCGCCAGCCACCAAAGAGCGGGGGGCCCCTACGAGCAGTACTTC	CASHQRAGGPYEQYF
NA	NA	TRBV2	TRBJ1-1	TGTGCCAGCGGAGGAAGGGGGATGAACACTGAAGCTTTCTTT	CASGGRGMNTEAFF
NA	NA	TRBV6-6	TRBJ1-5	TGTGCCAGCAGTTACCGAGGGCCCCAGCATTTT	CASSYRGPQHF
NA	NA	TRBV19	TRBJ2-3	TGTGCCAGTAGTATGGGGGACTCAGTCACAGATACGCAGTATTTT	CASSMGDSVTDTQYF
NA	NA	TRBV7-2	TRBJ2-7	TGTGCCAGCGCCCGTCCGGGATCCTACGAGCAGTACTTC	CASARPGSYEQYF
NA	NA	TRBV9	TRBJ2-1	TGTGCCAGCAGCCCTGCCCCACAGGGCGGCGGTGAGCAGTTCTTC	CASSPAPQGGGEQFF
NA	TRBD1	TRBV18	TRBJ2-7	TGTGCCAGCTCACCACCGGGACAGGGTCAGGTGTACTTC	CASSPPGQGQVYF
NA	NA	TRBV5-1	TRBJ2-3	TGCGCCAGCAGCTTGAGGCAGGCCCACACAGATACGCAGTATTTT	CASSLRQAHTDTQYF
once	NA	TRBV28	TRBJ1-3	TGTGCCAGCTTTCGCGGGGGGGCTGGAAACACCATATATTTT	CASFRGGAGNTIYF
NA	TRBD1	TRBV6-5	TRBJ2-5	TGTGCCAGCAGTTACTCGGGGACAGCCCAAGAGACCCAGTACTTC	CASSYSGTAQETQYF
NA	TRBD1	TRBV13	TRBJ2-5	TGTGCCAGCAGCCCTGGTGGGACAGGGGAGACCCAGTACTTC	CASSPGGTGETQYF
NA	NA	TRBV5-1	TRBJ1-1	TGCGCCAGCAGCGCCGGCCAGGATGGGACTGAAGCTTTCTTT	CASSAGQDGTEAFF
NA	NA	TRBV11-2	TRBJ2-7	TGTGCCAGCTCCCCATTGGGACTCTCTACGGAGCAGTACTTC	CASSPLGLSTEQYF
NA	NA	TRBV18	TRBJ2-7	TGTGCCAGCTCACCCAGTTCTCGATTAAACGAGCAGTACTTC	CASSPSSRLNEQYF
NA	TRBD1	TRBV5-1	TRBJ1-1	TGCGCCAGCAGCTTGGTAACAGGGGGTAACACTGAAGCTTTCTTT	CASSLVTGGNTEAFF
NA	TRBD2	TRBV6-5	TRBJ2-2	TGTGCCAGCAGTTACGGAGCGGGAGGGCCCGCCGGGGAGCTGTTTTTT	CASSYGAGGPAGELFF
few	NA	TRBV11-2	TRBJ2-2	TGTGCCAGCAGCTCGGGACAAAAACCCGGGGAGCTGTTTTTT	CASSSGQKPGELFF
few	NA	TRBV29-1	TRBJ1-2	TGCAGCGCCGGGAGTACAGATGGCTACACCTTC	CSAGSTDGYTF
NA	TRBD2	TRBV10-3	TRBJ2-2	TGTGCCATCAGTGTAAAAAGGCTAGCGGGGGCGCCGAACACCGGGGAGCTGTTTTTT	CAISVKRLAGAPNTGELFF
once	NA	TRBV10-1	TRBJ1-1	TGCGCCAGCAGTCCAGGGGAAATGAACACTGAAGCTTTCTTT	CASSPGEMNTEAFF
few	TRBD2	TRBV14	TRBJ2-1	TGTGCCAGCAGCCAAGAAATCCCCCCGGGACTAGCGGGAGTAGTATCCTACAATGAGCAGTTCTTC	CASSQEIPPGLAGVVSYNEQFF
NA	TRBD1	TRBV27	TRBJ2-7	TGTGCCAGCAGTTTGGACAGGGGTTTGTACGAGCAGTACTTC	CASSLDRGLYEQYF
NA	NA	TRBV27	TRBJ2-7	TGTGCCAGCAGTCCACAGGTTATCTACGAGCAGTACTTC	CASSPQVIYEQYF
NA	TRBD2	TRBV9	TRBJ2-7	TGTGCCAGCAGCCTAGCGGGACTCCTCCTGGACGAGCAGTACTTC	CASSLAGLLLDEQYF
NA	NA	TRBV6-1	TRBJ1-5	TGTGCCAGCAGTGGCATAGGCGGGAATAGCAATCAGCCCCAGCATTTT	CASSGIGGNSNQPQHF
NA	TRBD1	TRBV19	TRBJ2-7	TGTGCCAGTAGTAGGCACACAGGGGACTACGAGCAGTACTTC	CASSRHTGDYEQYF
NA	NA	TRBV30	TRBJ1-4	TGTGCCTCGAGAATACAGGGAAATGAAAAACTGTTTTTT	CASRIQGNEKLFF
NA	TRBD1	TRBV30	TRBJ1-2	TGTGCCCACCAGGACAGGGATGTAGGGGGCTACACCTTC	CAHQDRDVGGYTF
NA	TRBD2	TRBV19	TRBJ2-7	TGTGCCACCTCGGCGCTGCGGGGGACCTACGAGCAGTACTTC	CATSALRGTYEQYF
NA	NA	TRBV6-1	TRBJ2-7	TGTGCCAGCAGTGAACCGGGACACTCCTACGAGCAGTACTTC	CASSEPGHSYEQYF
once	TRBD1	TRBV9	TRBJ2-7	TGTGCCAGCAGCGAGGACAGGGGGGCCGTGCAGTACTTC	CASSEDRGAVQYF
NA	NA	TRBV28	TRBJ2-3	TGTGCCAGCAGTTTAGACAGCCTGACAGATACGCAGTATTTT	CASSLDSLTDTQYF
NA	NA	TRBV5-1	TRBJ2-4	TGCGCCAGCAGCTTGACAGCAGGGATAGCCAAAAACATTCAGTACTTC	CASSLTAGIAKNIQYF
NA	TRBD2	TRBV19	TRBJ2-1	TGTGCCAGTAGTTCGACTAGCGGGAGTAGGTCCTACAATGAGCAGTTCTTC	CASSSTSGSRSYNEQFF
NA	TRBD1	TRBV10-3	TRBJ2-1	TGTGCCGTCGGGACAGCTTACAATGAGCAGTTCTTC	CAVGTAYNEQFF
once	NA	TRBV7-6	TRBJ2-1	TGTGCCAGCAGCTTCGACACTAGTGCTCGGAATGAGCAGTTCTTC	CASSFDTSARNEQFF
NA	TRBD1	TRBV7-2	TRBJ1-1	TGTGCCAGCAGTTCCGACAGGGGGTGGACTGAAGCTTTCTTT	CASSSDRGWTEAFF
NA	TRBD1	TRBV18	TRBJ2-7	TGTGCCAGCTCATCGGGACAGGGCTTCTACGAGCAGTACTTC	CASSSGQGFYEQYF
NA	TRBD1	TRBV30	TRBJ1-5	TGTGCCTGGAGTGAAGGACAGGAAGGTCAGCCCCAGCATTTT	CAWSEGQEGQPQHF
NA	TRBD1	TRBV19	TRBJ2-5	TGTGCCAGTAGTACAACAGGGGCGCAAGAGACCCAGTACTTC	CASSTTGAQETQYF
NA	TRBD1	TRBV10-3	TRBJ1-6	TGTGCCATCAGTGGGGACAGGGGCACCTATAATTCACCCCTCCACTTT	CAISGDRGTYNSPLHF
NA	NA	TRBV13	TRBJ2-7	TGTGCCAGCAGTCCGGAGGGGGGGTCCTACGAGCAGTACTTC	CASSPEGGSYEQYF
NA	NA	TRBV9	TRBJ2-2	TGTGCCAGCAGCCTCGCGAACACCGGGGAGCTGTTTTTT	CASSLANTGELFF
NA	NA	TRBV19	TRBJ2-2	TGTGCCAGTAGTATTTGGGCAGACGCGAACACCGGGGAGCTGTTTTTT	CASSIWADANTGELFF